This T cell receptor beta chain derives from a study of beta chain features in type 1 diabetes. For the study at large: The study found patients and healthy donors alike in age, gender and cell yields. Sorted cell examination encompassed approximately 110 million cells across all samples. General study findings and limits: Type 1 diabetes patients had TCRB CDR3s that were shorter (moderately but significantly so) in all four CD4+ subsets. Patients and controls would share equally any PCR tilt toward shorter templates.

This clone was seen a few times. The target antigen is unknown. The study reverse transcribed the entire isolated RNA, so it sequenced expressed TCRB transcripts. Here immunoSEQ multiplex PCR was the method, and the copy in TCRdb shows in-frame clones only, minus some. There are under 300,000 clones in the sample; about a fifth occur only once, and 0.028% lies in the top ten. The CDR3 loop spans 15 amino acids. V gave up 3 bases and J gave up 0 bases, with 11 bases separating them. Looked up from germline, CDR1 is KGHSH and CDR2 is LQKENI. Naive, central memory, regulatory and stem cell-like memory cells within the CD4+ compartment were sorted using CD45RO/CCR7/CD25/CD127/CD95/CD27.

The clonotype was recovered from a woman in her 40s with type 1 diabetes. The sequenced material came from naive CD4+ T cells from blood. V gene TRBV18 combines with J gene TRBJ1-1; D possibly corresponds to TRBD1 (5 bases). The DNA for the CDR3 is TGTGCCAGCTCACCCAGTGGGGCGTTGAACACTGAAGCTTTCTTT. Protein: CASSPSGALNTEAFF.